This T cell receptor (beta chain) was profiled in a study of blood T cell repertoires in COVID-19. Across the whole study: From the United States, Italy and Spain came samples of acute and convalescent COVID-19.

As handled by the study authors: The authors estimated nucleated cell counts from reference gene primer amplification. Assay used: immunoSEQ multiplex PCR; TCRdb lists only in-frame clones, some missing. V and J calls and clone size are those listed in that table; D and trimming were worked out from the DNA. Of a few hundred thousand clones listed, 89% were seen once; the top ten hold 1.7%. The CDR3 is made up of 10 amino acids. The ends were cut back, 11 bases at V and 9 bases at J, with 10 bases in the middle. Germline assignment: CDR1 MGHDK and CDR2 SYGVNS. Individuals drawn from around 24 US areas were about 18 to 90 years old.

V gene TRBV25-1 combines with J gene TRBJ1-4; D possibly corresponds to TRBD1 (5 bases). The specimen sequenced was PBMCs or T cells enriched from blood (not recorded which). The sequence derives from a woman in her twenties or thirties who had recovered from COVID-19. The CDR3 spells CASGGKKLFF. The CDR3 DNA follows: TGTGCCTCCGGGGGTAAAAAACTGTTTTTT.